In this sample, the clone carrying this T cell receptor beta chain turned up a few times. Its antigen is still unknown. These data originate in a study of T-cell memory formation after mild COVID-19. Study-level findings and limits: CD8+ contracting clones occupied EMRA, while CD4+ ones occupied mainly CM and EM. The SARS-CoV-2 specificity of second-wave clones reaching peak at day 37 remained unverified. Clones that got smaller from day 15 to 85 had even CD4/CD8, while clones growing later tipped toward CD4+.

TCRdb itself ran the 5' RACE reads through MiXCR, one entry per CDR3 protein. There are roughly 620,000 distinct CDR3 sequences in the sample; about a sixth occur only once, and approximately 12% lies in the top ten. Sequenced material: PBMCs or a T cell subset sorted from them (not recorded which). The receptor comes from an adult woman who had mild COVID-19 (a few samples of this study predate the infection). Cell type and time point are not known.

For the CDR3, the DNA is TGCAGTGCTAGAGATTGGTCTACTCAAGAGACCCAGTACTTC. Residues: CSARDWSTQETQYF. This chain connects TRBV20-1 to TRBJ2-5; D remains ambiguous. The germline V gene encodes CDR1 DFQATT and CDR2 SNEGSKA (reference sequence). This CDR3 has 14 amino acids. The ends were cut back, 0 bases at V and 2 bases at J, with 10 bases in the middle.